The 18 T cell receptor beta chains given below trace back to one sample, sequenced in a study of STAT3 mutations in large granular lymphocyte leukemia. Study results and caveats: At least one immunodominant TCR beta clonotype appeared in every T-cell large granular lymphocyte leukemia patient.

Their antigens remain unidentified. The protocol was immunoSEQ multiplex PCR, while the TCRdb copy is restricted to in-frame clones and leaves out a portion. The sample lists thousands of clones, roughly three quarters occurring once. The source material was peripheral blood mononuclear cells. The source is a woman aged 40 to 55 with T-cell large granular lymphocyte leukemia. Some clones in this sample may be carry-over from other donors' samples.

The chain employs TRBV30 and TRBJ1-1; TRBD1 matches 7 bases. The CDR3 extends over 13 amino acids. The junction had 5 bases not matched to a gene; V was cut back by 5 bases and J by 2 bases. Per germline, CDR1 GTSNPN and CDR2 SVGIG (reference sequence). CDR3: CAWARQGNTEAFF. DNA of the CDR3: TGTGCCTGGGCTCGACAGGGAAACACTGAAGCTTTCTTT.

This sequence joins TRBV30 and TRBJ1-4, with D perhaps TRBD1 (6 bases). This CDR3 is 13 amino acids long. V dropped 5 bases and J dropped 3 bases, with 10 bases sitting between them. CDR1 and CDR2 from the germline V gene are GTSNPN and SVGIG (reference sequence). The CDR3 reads CAWAWTANEKLFF. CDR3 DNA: TGTGCCTGGGCCTGGACAGCTAATGAAAAACTGTTTTTT.

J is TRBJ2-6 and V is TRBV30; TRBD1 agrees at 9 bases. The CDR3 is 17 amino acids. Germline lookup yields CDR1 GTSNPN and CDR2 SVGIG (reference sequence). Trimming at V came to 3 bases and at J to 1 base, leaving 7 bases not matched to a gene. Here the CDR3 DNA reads TGTGCCTGGAGGCGGGACAGGGTCTTTTCTGGGGCCAACGTCCTGACTTTC. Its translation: CAWRRDRVFSGANVLTF.

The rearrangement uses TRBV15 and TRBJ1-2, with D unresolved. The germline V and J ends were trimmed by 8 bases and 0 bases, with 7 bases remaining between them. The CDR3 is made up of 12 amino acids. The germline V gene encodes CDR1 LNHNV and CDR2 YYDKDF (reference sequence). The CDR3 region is CATSQSNYGYTF. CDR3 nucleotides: TGTGCCACCTCCCAGTCTAACTATGGCTACACCTTC.

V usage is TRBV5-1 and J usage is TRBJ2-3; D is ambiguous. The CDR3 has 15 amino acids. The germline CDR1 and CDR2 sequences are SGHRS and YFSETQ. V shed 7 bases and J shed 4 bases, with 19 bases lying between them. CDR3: CASYAHGLDADTQYF. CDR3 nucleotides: TGCGCCAGCTACGCCCACGGGCTAGATGCAGATACGCAGTATTTT.

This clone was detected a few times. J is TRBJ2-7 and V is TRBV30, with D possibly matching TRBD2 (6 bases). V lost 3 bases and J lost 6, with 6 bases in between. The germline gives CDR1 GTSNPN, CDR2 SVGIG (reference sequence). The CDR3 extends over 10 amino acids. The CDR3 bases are TGTGCCTGGAGGGGACTCGAGCAGTACTTC. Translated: CAWRGLEQYF.

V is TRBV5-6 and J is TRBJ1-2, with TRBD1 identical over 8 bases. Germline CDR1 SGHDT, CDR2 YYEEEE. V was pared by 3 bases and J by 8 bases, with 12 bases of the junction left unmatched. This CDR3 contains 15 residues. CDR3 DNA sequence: TGTGCCAGCAGCTACACGGACAGGGTCCTGGGGGGCTACACCTTC. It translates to CASSYTDRVLGGYTF.

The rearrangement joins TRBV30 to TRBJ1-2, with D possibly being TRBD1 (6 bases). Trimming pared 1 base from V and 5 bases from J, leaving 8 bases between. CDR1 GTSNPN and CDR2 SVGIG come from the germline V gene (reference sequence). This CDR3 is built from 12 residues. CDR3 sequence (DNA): TGTGCCTGGAGTGAGGGGGAGTATGGCTACACCTTC. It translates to CAWSEGEYGYTF. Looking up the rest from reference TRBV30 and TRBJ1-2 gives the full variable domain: SQTIHQWPATLVQPVGSPLSLECTVEGTSNPNLYWYRQAAGRGLQLLFYSVGIGQISSEVPQNLSASRPQDRQFILSSKKLLLSDSGFYLCAWSEGEYGYTFGSGTRLTVV.

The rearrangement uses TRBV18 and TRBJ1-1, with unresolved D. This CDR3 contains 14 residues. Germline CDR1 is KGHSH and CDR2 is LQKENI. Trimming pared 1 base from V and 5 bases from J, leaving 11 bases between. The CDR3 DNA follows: TGTGCCAGCTCACCACTCATGATTGAGACTGAAGCTTTCTTT. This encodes CASSPLMIETEAFF. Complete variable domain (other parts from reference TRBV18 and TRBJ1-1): NAGVMQNPRHLVRRRGQEARLRCSPMKGHSHVYWYRQLPEEGLKFMVYLQKENIIDESGMPKERFSAEFPKEGPSILRIQQVVRGDSAAYFCASSPLMIETEAFFGQGTRLTVV.

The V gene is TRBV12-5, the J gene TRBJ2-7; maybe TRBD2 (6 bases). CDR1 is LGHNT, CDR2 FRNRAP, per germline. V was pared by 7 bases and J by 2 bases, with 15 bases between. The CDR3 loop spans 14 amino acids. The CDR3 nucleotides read TGTGCTAGTGCTCTACACGGGGGAACCTACGAGCAGTACTTC. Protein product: CASALHGGTYEQYF.

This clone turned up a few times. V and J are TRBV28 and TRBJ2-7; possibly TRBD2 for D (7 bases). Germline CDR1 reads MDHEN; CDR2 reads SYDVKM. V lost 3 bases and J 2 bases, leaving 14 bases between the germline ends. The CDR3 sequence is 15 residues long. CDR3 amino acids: CASSLGASGTYEQYF. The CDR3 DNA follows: TGTGCCAGCAGTTTGGGGGCTAGCGGAACCTACGAGCAGTACTTC.

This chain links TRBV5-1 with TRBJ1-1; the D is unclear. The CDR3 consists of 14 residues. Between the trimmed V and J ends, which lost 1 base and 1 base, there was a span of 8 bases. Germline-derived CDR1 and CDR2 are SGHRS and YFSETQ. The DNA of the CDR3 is TGCGCCAGCAGCTTGTGGGAATCGAACACTGAAGCTTTCTTT. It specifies CASSLWESNTEAFF.

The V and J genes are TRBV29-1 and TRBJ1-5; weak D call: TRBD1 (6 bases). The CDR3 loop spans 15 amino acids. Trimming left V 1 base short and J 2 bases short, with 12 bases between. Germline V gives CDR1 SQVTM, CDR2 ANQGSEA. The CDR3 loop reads CSVEVGGVGNQPQHF. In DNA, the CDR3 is TGCAGCGTTGAAGTGGGGGGCGTGGGCAATCAGCCCCAGCATTTT.

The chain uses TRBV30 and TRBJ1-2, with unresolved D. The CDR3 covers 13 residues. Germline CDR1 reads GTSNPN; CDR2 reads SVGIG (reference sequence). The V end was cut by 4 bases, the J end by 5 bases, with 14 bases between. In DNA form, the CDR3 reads TGTGCCTGGAAAGGAGGCAGAAAATATGGCTACACCTTC. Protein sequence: CAWKGGRKYGYTF. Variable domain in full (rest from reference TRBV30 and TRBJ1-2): SQTIHQWPATLVQPVGSPLSLECTVEGTSNPNLYWYRQAAGRGLQLLFYSVGIGQISSEVPQNLSASRPQDRQFILSSKKLLLSDSGFYLCAWKGGRKYGYTFGSGTRLTVV.

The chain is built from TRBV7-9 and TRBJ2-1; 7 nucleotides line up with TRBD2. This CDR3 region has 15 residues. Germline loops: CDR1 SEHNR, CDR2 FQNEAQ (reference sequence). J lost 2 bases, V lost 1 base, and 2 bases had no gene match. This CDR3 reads CASSLGGSPYNEQFF. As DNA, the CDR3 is TGTGCCAGCAGCTTAGGCGGGAGCCCCTACAATGAGCAGTTCTTC. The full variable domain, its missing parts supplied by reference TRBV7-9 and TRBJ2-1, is DTGVSQNPRHKITKRGQNVTFRCDPISEHNRLYWYRQTLGQGPEFLTYFQNEAQLEKSRLLSDRFSAERPKGSFSTLEIQRTEQGDSAMYLCASSLGGSPYNEQFFGPGTRLTVL.

DNA of the CDR3: TGTGCCAGCTCACGTTACAGTAATGAAAAACTGTTTTTT. It codes for CASSRYSNEKLFF. This chain uses TRBV18 with TRBJ1-4, with D unresolved. The length of the CDR3 is 13 residues. V lost 4 bases to trimming and J lost 4 bases, with 7 bases between them. Germline V gene sequence: CDR1 KGHSH, CDR2 LQKENI.

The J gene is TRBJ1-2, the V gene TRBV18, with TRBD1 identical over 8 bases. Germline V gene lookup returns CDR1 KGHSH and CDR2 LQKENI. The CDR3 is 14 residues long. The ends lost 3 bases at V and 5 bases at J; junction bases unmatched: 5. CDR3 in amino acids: CASSPGQGGYGYTF. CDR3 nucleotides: TGTGCCAGCTCACCCGGACAGGGCGGGTATGGCTACACCTTC. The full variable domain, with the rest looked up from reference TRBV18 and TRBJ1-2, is NAGVMQNPRHLVRRRGQEARLRCSPMKGHSHVYWYRQLPEEGLKFMVYLQKENIIDESGMPKERFSAEFPKEGPSILRIQQVVRGDSAAYFCASSPGQGGYGYTFGSGTRLTVV.

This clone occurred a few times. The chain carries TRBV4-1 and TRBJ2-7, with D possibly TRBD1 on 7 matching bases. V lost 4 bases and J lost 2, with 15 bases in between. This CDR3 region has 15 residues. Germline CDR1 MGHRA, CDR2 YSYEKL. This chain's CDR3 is CASSRDQGGTYEQYF. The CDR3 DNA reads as TGCGCCAGCAGCCGGGATCAGGGGGGAACCTACGAGCAGTACTTC.